This TCR beta chain originates from a study of cytomegalovirus exposure and HLA in healthy donors. Notes on the study in general: Researchers reported that a few CMV-associated chains were confirmed in vitro as CMV antigen-specific.

Everyone who donated was a healthy bone marrow donor. PCR amplification relied on 60 Vbeta primers (plus 13 Jbeta primers). The protocol was immunoSEQ multiplex PCR, while the TCRdb copy is restricted to in-frame clones and leaves out a portion. Among 150,000 or so clones listed, about three quarters were seen once. The V gene's germline CDR1 is SGDLS and CDR2 YYNGEE. V lost 4 bases and J 4 bases, leaving 17 bases between the germline ends. The CDR3 runs to 16 residues. This clone was observed a handful of times. No antigen is known for it. This TCR derives from a male donor in good health and CMV-seronegative. V gene TRBV9 combines with J gene TRBJ2-2; D may be TRBD2 (7 bases). Sequenced input: PBMCs. The CDR3 sequence is CASSSQGGGPTGELFF. CDR3 DNA: TGTGCCAGCAGCTCTCAAGGGGGGGGGCCCACCGGGGAGCTGTTTTTT.